The 28 T cell receptor beta chains reported below all come from one sample, sequenced in a study of T cell responses to AZD1222 COVID-19 vaccine. Measured with immunoSEQ multiplex PCR; TCRdb has only the in-frame clones, and not every one. The profile shows roughly 180,000 clones, approximately 90% of them singletons. The source was peripheral blood, collected 28 days after the second AZD1222 dose. These TCRs come from an adult who received the AZD1222 COVID-19 vaccine.

This clone appeared once. The V call is TRBV27, the J call TRBJ2-3, with 8 bases lining up with TRBD1. Germline V gives CDR1 MNHEY, CDR2 SMNVEV (reference sequence). Trimming at V came to 3 bases and at J to 4 bases, leaving 6 bases not matched to a gene. The CDR3 extends over 15 amino acids. CDR3 in DNA: TGTGCCAGCAGTTTCCGACAGGGGCTCGCAGATACGCAGTATTTT. Encoded protein: CASSFRQGLADTQYF.

This clone was counted only a few times. The V call is TRBV18, the J call TRBJ1-1; D uncertain. With 4 bases removed from V and 6 bases from J, the gap between germline ends came to 9 bases. This CDR3 has 12 amino acids. In germline, CDR1 is KGHSH, CDR2 LQKENI. Here the CDR3 reads CASSHPSAEAFF. CDR3 DNA: TGTGCCAGCTCACACCCCAGCGCTGAAGCTTTCTTT.

The J gene is TRBJ1-5, the V gene TRBV6-5; D might be TRBD1 (6 bases). Trimming left V 8 bases short and J 1 base short, with 9 bases between. The V gene's germline CDR1 is MNHEY and CDR2 SVGAGI. The CDR3 extends over 13 amino acids. The chain's CDR3 is CASRGPSNQPQHF. The DNA of the CDR3 is TGTGCCAGCCGGGGGCCGAGCAATCAGCCCCAGCATTTT.

The CDR3 here is CASSRGTNYGYTF. CDR3 coding DNA: TGTGCCAGCAGCCGCGGGACAAACTATGGCTACACCTTC. The chain employs TRBV3-1 (or the pseudogene TRBV3-2) and TRBJ1-2; TRBD1 is a possible D gene (6 bases). The germline gives CDR1 LGHDT, CDR2 YNNKEL (reference sequence). The CDR3 length is 13 residues. Trimming left V 4 bases short and J 2 bases short, with 8 bases between.

Written as DNA, the CDR3 is TGTGCCAGCACCCAGACAGGGGTCACTGAAGCTTTCTTT. The encoded protein is CASTQTGVTEAFF. The chain is built from TRBV7-9 and TRBJ1-1; the match to TRBD1 covers 8 bases. Germline-derived CDR1 and CDR2 are SEHNR and FQNEAQ (reference sequence). Germline trimming cut 7 bases from V and 4 bases from J; bases unmatched to any gene: 5. This CDR3 has 13 residues.

The chain has TRBV7-9 and TRBJ2-7, with 9 bases that match TRBD1. This CDR3 spans 14 amino acids. The V segment lost 3 bases and the J segment 5 bases; nucleotides outside the gene matches: 5. Germline V gene data show CDR1 as SEHNR and CDR2 as FQNEAQ (reference sequence). The CDR3 protein is CASSLTGGVDEQYF. The CDR3, as DNA: TGTGCCAGCAGCTTGACAGGGGGGGTAGACGAGCAGTACTTC.

The chain recombines TRBV19 with TRBJ2-1; D is unclear. V lost 5 bases and J lost 0, with 20 bases in between. Germline CDR1 reads LNHDA; CDR2 reads SQIVND (reference sequence). There are 18 residues in the CDR3. This CDR3 is CASSLPQTFQFSYNEQFF. In nucleotides, the CDR3 is TGTGCCAGTAGTCTCCCCCAAACCTTTCAATTCTCCTACAATGAGCAGTTCTTC.

CDR3 coding DNA: TGTGCCAGCAGCTTAGAGGGGTACCAAGAGACCCAGTACTTC. It is translated as CASSLEGYQETQYF. The chain has TRBV5-4 and TRBJ2-5, with D perhaps matching TRBD1 or TRBD2 (5 bases each). V gave up 2 bases and J gave up 0 bases, with 8 bases separating them. Germline V gene data show CDR1 as SGHNT and CDR2 as YYREEE (reference sequence). There are 14 residues in the CDR3.

The V and J genes are TRBV6-6 and TRBJ1-6, with D possibly matching TRBD1 (5 bases). The CDR3 totals 15 residues. The germline gives CDR1 MNHNY, CDR2 SVGAGI (reference sequence). Between the trimmed V and J ends, which lost 0 bases and 8 bases, there was a span of 11 bases. The CDR3 spells CASSYSHRRDSPLHF. In DNA, the CDR3 is TGTGCCAGCAGTTACTCCCACAGGAGAGATTCACCCCTCCACTTT.

This clone was detected a few times. This chain links TRBV7-9 with TRBJ1-1; 11 nucleotides agree with TRBD1. The CDR3 is 14 amino acids. The V and J ends lost 2 bases and 7 bases, in that order; junction bases with no gene match: 3. From germline, CDR1 is SEHNR and CDR2 FQNEAQ (reference sequence). The CDR3 DNA follows: TGTGCCAGCAGCTTATTAGGGACAGGGGGTGAAGCTTTCTTT. Translated: CASSLLGTGGEAFF. Full variable domain (rest looked up from reference TRBV7-9 and TRBJ1-1): DTGVSQNPRHKITKRGQNVTFRCDPISEHNRLYWYRQTLGQGPEFLTYFQNEAQLEKSRLLSDRFSAERPKGSFSTLEIQRTEQGDSAMYLCASSLLGTGGEAFFGQGTRLTVV.

The V and J genes are TRBV5-1 and TRBJ1-1; 10 nucleotides match TRBD1. The trim removed 1 base at V and 5 bases at J, leaving 5 bases unmatched. The CDR3 sequence is 15 residues long. Germline V gene data show CDR1 as SGHRS and CDR2 as YFSETQ. CDR3 sequence: CASSLSGQGLTEAFF. The CDR3 DNA sequence: TGCGCCAGCAGCTTGTCGGGACAGGGGTTGACTGAAGCTTTCTTT.

The chain couples TRBV30 to TRBJ1-5; tentative D call: TRBD1 (5 bases). Trimming pared 4 bases from V and 7 bases from J, leaving 23 bases between. Per germline, CDR1 GTSNPN and CDR2 SVGIG (reference sequence). CDR3 length equals 16 residues. CDR3 nucleotides: TGTGCCTGGAAGGAGTTTGGGGCCGCGGTGAACCAGCCCCAGCATTTT. Protein sequence: CAWKEFGAAVNQPQHF.

The J gene is TRBJ1-4, the V gene TRBV4-2; possible D gene TRBD1, 6 bases. Germline V lookup: CDR1 LGHNA, CDR2 YNFKEQ. V shed 1 base and J shed 8 bases, with 11 bases lying between them. This CDR3 region has 14 residues. CDR3 nucleotides: TGTGCCAGCAGCCAAGCTGAGGGGGGGGAAAAACTGTTTTTT. This encodes CASSQAEGGEKLFF.

The V and J genes are TRBV9 and TRBJ1-4, with TRBD1 as a possible D gene (6 bases). This CDR3 spans 15 amino acids. CDR1 SGDLS and CDR2 YYNGEE come from the germline V gene. V lost 0 bases, J lost 8 bases, and 14 bases lay in between. DNA of the CDR3: TGTGCCAGCAGCGTAGGAGGGGGGCAGGACGAAAAACTGTTTTTT. Translation: CASSVGGGQDEKLFF.

The table lists this clone with a count of one. A read error may produce the germline difference seen at one junction end. V and J are TRBV7-7 and TRBJ2-1; D gene uncertain. CDR1 SSHAT and CDR2 FNYEAQ come from the germline V gene (reference sequence). This CDR3 has 14 residues. CDR3 coding DNA: TGTGCTAGCAGCTTAGCTTTGGCAGCAAATGAGCAGTTCTTC. This encodes CASSLALAANEQFF.

The chain joins TRBV6-1 to TRBJ1-6; D is unclear. Germline V lookup: CDR1 MNHNS, CDR2 SASEGT. The CDR3 is made up of 15 amino acids. Trimming removed 3 bases from V and 4 bases from J, with 10 bases in between. The DNA of the CDR3 is TGTGCCAGCAGTGACGACCTAATATATAATTCACCCCTCCACTTT. It codes for CASSDDLIYNSPLHF.

The chain couples TRBV7-2 to TRBJ2-6; TRBD2 agrees at 8 bases. Germline trimming cut 5 bases from V and 3 bases from J; bases unmatched to any gene: 3. The CDR3 runs to 15 residues. CDR1 is SGHTA and CDR2 is FQGNSA in the germline V gene. This CDR3 is CASSGGGSGANVLTF. For the CDR3, the DNA is TGTGCCAGCAGCGGCGGGGGGAGTGGGGCCAACGTCCTGACTTTC.

The chain's CDR3 is CASSPQWAALGEKLFF. For the CDR3, the DNA is TGTGCCAGCTCACCACAGTGGGCGGCCCTTGGTGAAAAACTGTTTTTT. The genes are TRBV18 and TRBJ1-4; D gene uncertain. V was pared by 1 base and J by 7 bases, with 16 bases between. CDR1 and CDR2 (germline): KGHSH, LQKENI. This CDR3 is 16 amino acids long. The variable domain in full, completed from reference TRBV18 and TRBJ1-4, reads NAGVMQNPRHLVRRRGQEARLRCSPMKGHSHVYWYRQLPEEGLKFMVYLQKENIIDESGMPKERFSAEFPKEGPSILRIQQVVRGDSAAYFCASSPQWAALGEKLFFGSGTQLSVL.

This chain joins TRBV6-1 and TRBJ1-5; tentatively, D is TRBD1 (5 bases). V was cut by 3 bases and J by 6 bases, with 9 bases left in between. The length of the CDR3 is 13 residues. The germline CDR1 and CDR2 sequences are MNHNS and SASEGT. As DNA, the CDR3 is TGTGCCAGCAGTGATGCCAGGGTTCAGCCCCAGCATTTT. This codes for CASSDARVQPQHF.

The chain employs TRBV9 and TRBJ1-5; TRBD1 matches 9 bases. This CDR3 comprises 15 residues. V lost 5 bases to trimming and J lost 2 bases; unmatched junction nucleotides: 5. Germline V gene data show CDR1 as SGDLS and CDR2 as YYNGEE. As DNA, the CDR3 is TGTGCCAGCAGAAAGAGGACAGGGGGCAATCAGCCCCAGCATTTT. Translation gives CASRKRTGGNQPQHF.

This clone was found many times. The chain links TRBV24-1 to TRBJ2-1; possibly TRBD2 for D (5 bases). Trimming took off 4 bases at V and 2 bases at J, with 8 bases between the two ends. The CDR3 runs 14 residues. The germline V gene has CDR1 KGHDR and CDR2 SFDVKD. DNA for the CDR3: TGTGCCACCAGTGAGTCCGGGGCCTACAATGAGCAGTTCTTC. Protein product: CATSESGAYNEQFF.

The J gene is TRBJ2-1, the V gene TRBV12-5; 10 bases map to TRBD2. Losses at the gene ends were 6 bases for V and 3 bases for J; bases not matched to a gene: 5. The CDR3 has 15 residues. CDR1 is LGHNT, CDR2 FRNRAP, per germline. The CDR3 bases are TGTGCTAGTGGCTGGGGGACTAGCGACTACAATGAGCAGTTCTTC. Translated, it gives CASGWGTSDYNEQFF. Using reference TRBV12-5 and TRBJ2-1 for the parts outside the CDR3, the full variable domain is DARVTQTPRHKVTEMGQEVTMRCQPILGHNTVFWYRQTMMQGLELLAYFRNRAPLDDSGMPKDRFSAEMPDATLATLKIQPSEPRDSAVYFCASGWGTSDYNEQFFGPGTRLTVL.

In this sample, this clone turned up once. The genes are TRBV27 and TRBJ2-1; no clear D gene. The germline V gene has CDR1 MNHEY and CDR2 SMNVEV (reference sequence). Trimming removed 8 bases from V and 3 bases from J, with 14 bases in between. This CDR3 has 14 amino acids. CDR3 in amino acids: CASYENSLYNEQFF. CDR3 nucleotide sequence: TGTGCCAGCTATGAGAACTCCCTCTACAATGAGCAGTTCTTC.

V gene TRBV5-5 combines with J gene TRBJ1-4, with D tentatively TRBD1 (5 bases). Deletions cut 0 bases from V and 8 bases from J, with 11 bases between. Germline V gene lookup returns CDR1 SGHKS and CDR2 YYEKEE (reference sequence). The CDR3 covers 14 residues. The CDR3 loop is CASSLARSGEKLFF. CDR3 nucleotide sequence: TGTGCCAGCAGCTTGGCCCGATCAGGGGAAAAACTGTTTTTT.

This clone was detected only a few times. The chain joins TRBV3-1 (or the pseudogene TRBV3-2) to TRBJ2-7; D gene uncertain. Trimming left V 1 base short and J 1 base short, with 8 bases between. Germline CDR1 is LGHDT and CDR2 is YNNKEL (reference sequence). The CDR3 runs 14 residues. The CDR3 nucleotides are TGTGCCAGCAGCCAAGCCTCTGGTTCCTACGAGCAGTACTTC. Its protein product is CASSQASGSYEQYF.

This chain uses TRBV19 with TRBJ1-6; 10 nucleotides align to TRBD1. Germline CDR1 and CDR2: LNHDA and SQIVND (reference sequence). The junction had 7 bases not matched to a gene; V was cut back by 3 bases and J by 5 bases. The CDR3 is 17 residues long. The chain's CDR3 is CASSIRTGGTNNSPLHF. The DNA of the CDR3 is TGTGCCAGTAGTATCCGGACAGGGGGAACGAATAATTCACCCCTCCACTTT.

The chain couples TRBV5-1 to TRBJ2-7; 10 bases agree with TRBD2. Germline CDR1 is SGHRS and CDR2 is YFSETQ. The length of the CDR3 is 14 residues. The J segment lost 2 bases and the V segment lost 1 base, leaving 0 bases of the junction unmatched. The CDR3 DNA reads as TGCGCCAGCAGCTTGACTAGCGGGGCCTACGAGCAGTACTTC. It codes for CASSLTSGAYEQYF.

The J gene is TRBJ2-7, the V gene TRBV2; the match to TRBD2 covers 11 bases. The ends lost 1 base at V and 7 bases at J; junction bases unmatched: 6. This CDR3 spans 15 amino acids. Per the germline V gene, CDR1 is SNHLY and CDR2 is FYNNEI. The CDR3 DNA follows: TGTGCCAGCAGTGAAGAGGGACTAGCGGTGGGGGAGCAGTACTTC. Protein: CASSEEGLAVGEQYF.